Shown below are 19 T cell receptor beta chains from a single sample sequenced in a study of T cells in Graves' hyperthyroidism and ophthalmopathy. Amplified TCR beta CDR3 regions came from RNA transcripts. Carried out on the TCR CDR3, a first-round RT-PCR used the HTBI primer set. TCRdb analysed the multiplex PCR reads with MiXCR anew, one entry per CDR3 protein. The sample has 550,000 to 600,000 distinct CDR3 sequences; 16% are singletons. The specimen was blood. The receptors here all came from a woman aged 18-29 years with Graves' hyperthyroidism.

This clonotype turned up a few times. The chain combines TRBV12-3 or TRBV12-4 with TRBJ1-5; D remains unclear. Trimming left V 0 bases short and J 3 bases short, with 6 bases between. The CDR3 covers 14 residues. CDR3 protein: CASSLARVNQPQHF. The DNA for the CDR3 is TGTGCCAGCAGTTTAGCCCGGGTCAATCAGCCCCAGCATTTT.

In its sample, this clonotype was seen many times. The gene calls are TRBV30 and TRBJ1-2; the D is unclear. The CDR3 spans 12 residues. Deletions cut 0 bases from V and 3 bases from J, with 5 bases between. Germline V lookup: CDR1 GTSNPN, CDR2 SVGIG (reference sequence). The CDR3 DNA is TGTGCCTGGAGTGTAGACGACTATGGCTACACCTTC. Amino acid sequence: CAWSVDDYGYTF. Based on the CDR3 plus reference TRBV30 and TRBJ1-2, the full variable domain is SQTIHQWPATLVQPVGSPLSLECTVEGTSNPNLYWYRQAAGRGLQLLFYSVGIGQISSEVPQNLSASRPQDRQFILSSKKLLLSDSGFYLCAWSVDDYGYTFGSGTRLTVV.

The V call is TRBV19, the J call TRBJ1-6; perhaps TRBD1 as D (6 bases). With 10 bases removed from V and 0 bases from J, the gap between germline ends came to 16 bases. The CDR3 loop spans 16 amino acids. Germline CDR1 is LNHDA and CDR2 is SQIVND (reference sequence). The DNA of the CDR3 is TGTGCCACCAAACCTTTAGGGGGCTCCTATAATTCACCCCTCCACTTT. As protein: CATKPLGGSYNSPLHF.

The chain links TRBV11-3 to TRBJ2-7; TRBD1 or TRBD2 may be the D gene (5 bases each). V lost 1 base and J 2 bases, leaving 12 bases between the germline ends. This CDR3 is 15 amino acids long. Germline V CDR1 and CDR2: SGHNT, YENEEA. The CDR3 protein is CASSLGPGSPYEQYF. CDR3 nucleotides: TGTGCCAGCAGCTTAGGTCCAGGGAGCCCCTACGAGCAGTACTTC.

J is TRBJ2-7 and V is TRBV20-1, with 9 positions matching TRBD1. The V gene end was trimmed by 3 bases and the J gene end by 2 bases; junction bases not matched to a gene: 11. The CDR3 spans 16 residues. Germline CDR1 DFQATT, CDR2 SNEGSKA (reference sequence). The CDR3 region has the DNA TGCAGTGCTAGGGACCCCAGACAGGGGGAGGCCTACGAGCAGTACTTC. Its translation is CSARDPRQGEAYEQYF.

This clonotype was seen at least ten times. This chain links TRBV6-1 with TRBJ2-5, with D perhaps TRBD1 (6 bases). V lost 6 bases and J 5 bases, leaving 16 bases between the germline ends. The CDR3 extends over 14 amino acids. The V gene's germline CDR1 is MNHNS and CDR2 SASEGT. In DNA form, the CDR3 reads TGTGCCAGCAGCCCCCAGGGGCGAGGGGAGACCCAGTACTTC. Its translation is CASSPQGRGETQYF.

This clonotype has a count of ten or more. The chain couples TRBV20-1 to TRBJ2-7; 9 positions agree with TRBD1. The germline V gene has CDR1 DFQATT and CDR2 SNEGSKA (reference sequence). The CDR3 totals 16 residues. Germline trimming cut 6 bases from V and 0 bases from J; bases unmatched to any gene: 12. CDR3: CSATPAGTGTSYEQYF. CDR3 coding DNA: TGCAGTGCCACACCGGCGGGGACAGGGACCTCCTACGAGCAGTACTTC.

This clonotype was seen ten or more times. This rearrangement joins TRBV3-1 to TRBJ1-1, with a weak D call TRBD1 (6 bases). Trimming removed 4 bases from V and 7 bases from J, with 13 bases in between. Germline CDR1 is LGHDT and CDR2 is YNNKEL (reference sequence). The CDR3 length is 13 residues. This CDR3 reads CASSLGTSNEAFF. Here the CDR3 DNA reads TGTGCCAGCAGCCTCGGGACAAGTAATGAAGCTTTCTTT. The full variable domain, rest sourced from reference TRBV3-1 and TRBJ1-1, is DTAVSQTPKYLVTQMGNDKSIKCEQNLGHDTMYWYKQDSKKFLKIMFSYNNKELIINETVPNRFSPKSPDKAHLNLHINSLELGDSAVYFCASSLGTSNEAFFGQGTRLTVV.

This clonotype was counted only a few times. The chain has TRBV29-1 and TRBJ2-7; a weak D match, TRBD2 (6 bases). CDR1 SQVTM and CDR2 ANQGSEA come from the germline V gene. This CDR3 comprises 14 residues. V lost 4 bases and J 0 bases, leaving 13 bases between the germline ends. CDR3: CSVAGTASSYEQYF. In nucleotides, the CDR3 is TGCAGCGTTGCCGGGACTGCCAGCTCCTACGAGCAGTACTTC.

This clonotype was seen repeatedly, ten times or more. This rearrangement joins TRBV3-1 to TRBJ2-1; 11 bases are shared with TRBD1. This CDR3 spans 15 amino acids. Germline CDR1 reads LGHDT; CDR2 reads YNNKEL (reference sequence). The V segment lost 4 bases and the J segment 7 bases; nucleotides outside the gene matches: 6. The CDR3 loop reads CASSRGQGAFNEQFF. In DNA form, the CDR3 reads TGTGCCAGCAGCCGTGGACAGGGGGCATTTAATGAGCAGTTCTTC.

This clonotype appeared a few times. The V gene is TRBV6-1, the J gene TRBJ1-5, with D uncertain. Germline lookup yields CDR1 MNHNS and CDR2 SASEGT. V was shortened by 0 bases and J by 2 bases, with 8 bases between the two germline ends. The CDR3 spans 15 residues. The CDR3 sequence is CASSEALPGNQPQHF. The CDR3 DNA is TGTGCCAGCAGTGAAGCGCTCCCTGGCAATCAGCCCCAGCATTTT.

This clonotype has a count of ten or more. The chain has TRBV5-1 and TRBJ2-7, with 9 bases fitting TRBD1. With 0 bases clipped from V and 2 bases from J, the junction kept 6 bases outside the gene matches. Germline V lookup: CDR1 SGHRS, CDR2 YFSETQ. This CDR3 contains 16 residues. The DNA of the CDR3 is TGCGCCAGCAGCTTGGTTGAAAGACAGGGGGCCTACGAGCAGTACTTC. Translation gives CASSLVERQGAYEQYF.

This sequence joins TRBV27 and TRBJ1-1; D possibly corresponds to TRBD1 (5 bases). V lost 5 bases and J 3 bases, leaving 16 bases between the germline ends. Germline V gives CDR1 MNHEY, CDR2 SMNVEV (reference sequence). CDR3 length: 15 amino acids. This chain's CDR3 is CASSDAGRQHTEAFF. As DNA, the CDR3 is TGTGCCAGCAGTGACGCGGGACGGCAACACACTGAAGCTTTCTTT.

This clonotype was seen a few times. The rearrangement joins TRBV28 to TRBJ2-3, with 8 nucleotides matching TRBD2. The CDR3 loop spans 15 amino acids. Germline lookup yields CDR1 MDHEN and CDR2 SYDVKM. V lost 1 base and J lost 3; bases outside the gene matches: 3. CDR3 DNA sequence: TGTGCCAGCAGTTTATTAGGACTAGCTACAGATACGCAGTATTTT. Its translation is CASSLLGLATDTQYF.

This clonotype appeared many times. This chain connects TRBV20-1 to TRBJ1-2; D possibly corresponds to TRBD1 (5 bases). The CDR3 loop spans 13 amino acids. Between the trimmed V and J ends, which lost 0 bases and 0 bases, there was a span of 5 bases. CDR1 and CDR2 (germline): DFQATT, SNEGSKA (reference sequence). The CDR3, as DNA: TGCAGTGCTAGAGAGACAGCTAACTATGGCTACACCTTC. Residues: CSARETANYGYTF.

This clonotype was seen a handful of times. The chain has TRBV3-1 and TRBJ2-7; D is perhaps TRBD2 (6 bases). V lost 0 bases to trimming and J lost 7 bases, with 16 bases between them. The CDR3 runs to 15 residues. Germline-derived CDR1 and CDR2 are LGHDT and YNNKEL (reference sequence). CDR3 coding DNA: TGTGCCAGCAGCCAAGATGGATCGCGGGGTAGAGAGCAGTACTTC. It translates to CASSQDGSRGREQYF.

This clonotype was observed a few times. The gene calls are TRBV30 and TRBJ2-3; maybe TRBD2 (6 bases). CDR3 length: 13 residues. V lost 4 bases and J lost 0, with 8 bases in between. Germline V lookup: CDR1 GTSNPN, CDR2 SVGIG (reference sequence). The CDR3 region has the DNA TGTGCCTGGAACAGCGGGAGCACAGATACGCAGTATTTT. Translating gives CAWNSGSTDTQYF. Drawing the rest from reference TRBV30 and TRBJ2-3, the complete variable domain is SQTIHQWPATLVQPVGSPLSLECTVEGTSNPNLYWYRQAAGRGLQLLFYSVGIGQISSEVPQNLSASRPQDRQFILSSKKLLLSDSGFYLCAWNSGSTDTQYFGPGTRLTVL.

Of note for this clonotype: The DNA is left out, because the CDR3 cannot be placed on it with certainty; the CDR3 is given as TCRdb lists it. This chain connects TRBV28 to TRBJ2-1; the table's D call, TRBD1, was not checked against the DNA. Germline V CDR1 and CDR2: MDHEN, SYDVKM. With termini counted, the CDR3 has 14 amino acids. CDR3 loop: CASSDSVGGGIKFF.

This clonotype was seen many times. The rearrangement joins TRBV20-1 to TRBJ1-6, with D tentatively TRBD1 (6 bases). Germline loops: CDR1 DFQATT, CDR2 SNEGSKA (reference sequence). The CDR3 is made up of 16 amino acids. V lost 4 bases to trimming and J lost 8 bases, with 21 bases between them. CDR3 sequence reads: CSANRARVGVDSPLHF. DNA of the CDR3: TGCAGTGCTAACAGGGCGCGGGTCGGGGTGGATTCACCCCTCCACTTT.